The clone carrying this T cell receptor beta chain has ten or more counts. Mismatch with germline at one junction end may stem from a read error. Next came a second PCR, run for about 6 to 12 cycles, which used a sample-barcoded 5' primer along with a J-beta primer mix. TCRdb passed the 5' RACE reads through MiXCR, listing each CDR3 protein once. The sample includes some 940,000 distinct CDR3 sequences, 25% to 35% seen only once; the top ten take about a tenth. Germline V lookup: CDR1 SGHRS, CDR2 YFSETQ. This CDR3 comprises 13 residues. The record originates from a study of blood T cells in healthy people across ages. These same data were also listed under a study on T cells of mothers and their children.

Material: blood. This receptor was taken from a middle-aged woman in good health. V and J are TRBV5-1 and TRBJ2-1, with D uncertain. In DNA, the CDR3 is TGCGCCGGCAGCTTGGTAGTAAACAATGAGCAGTTCTTC. This gives the protein CAGSLVVNNEQFF. The whole variable domain, remainder taken from reference TRBV5-1 and TRBJ2-1, is KAGVTQTPRYLIKTRGQQVTLSCSPISGHRSVSWYQQTPGQGLQFLFEYFSETQRNKGNFPGRFSGRQFSNSRSEMNVSTLELGDSALYLCAGSLVVNNEQFFGPGTRLTVL.